This record looks at one T cell receptor beta chain sequence and its context. Which antigen it targets is not known. No base quality values were provided; no much bigger clone lies one nucleotide off. This specimen comes from a study of cytomegalovirus exposure and HLA in healthy donors (dated by TCRdb to 2016 to 2017). Looking at the study overall: A later analysis indicated that the roughly 120 validation repertoires were generated on the platform also employed for the approximately 690 repertoires of the first cohort. The aim of the study was to test whether cataloging public T cell receptors could identify signatures of past pathogen exposure. A separate validation cohort of roughly 130 different subjects was used in addition to the approximately 640-subject first cohort. High-throughput TCR immunosequencing, statistical association of individual TCRs with disease status, and machine learning were combined to predict cytomegalovirus infection status.

Library preparation employed the immunoSEQ multiplex PCR assay. The published analysis was carried out like this. A statistical classification framework was built to diagnose cytomegalovirus status from the catalog of TCR beta chain sequences. TCRdb mirrors the immuneACCESS table, restricted to in-frame sequences. Some clones are absent from its copies; in checked studies, under half trace to an unresolved V gene, and the reason for the others is unknown. For V, J and clone size, that table is used; D and trimming come from the DNA. The sample table records 130,000 to 150,000 clones; approximately 90% of these occur just once. Under 0.8% of the sample rests with the top ten. Findings and caveats that apply to the study as a whole: All 120 or so repertoires were used to score co-occurrence in the validation cohort in a later analysis, because that analysis had no HLA typing for the cohort. In vitro tests confirmed that a few of the cytomegalovirus-associated TCR beta chains recognize cytomegalovirus antigens. The classifier was reported to diagnose cytomegalovirus status with high specificity and sensitivity in both the original and validation cohorts. In the study, approximately 150 TCR beta chains were listed as associated with cytomegalovirus. While some public TCRs were present in many individuals, most TCR sequences turned up only very rarely across donors. The authors suggested that the approach could potentially be extended to other disease states and immunological phenotypes. Subsequent analysis determined that TCRs grouped into clusters in the first cohort also showed a tendency toward co-occurrence across the 130 or so validation repertoires, and 85% to 95% of cluster scores exceeded 0.

The CDR3 spans 16 residues, from the cysteine through the phenylalanine. Only the CDR3 portion is preserved as DNA: 48 bases, with reading frame beginning at the first base. Reading the germline V gene gives CDR1 MGHDK and CDR2 SYGVNS. Here V drops 3 bases and J drops 1 base, and the junction holds 5 bases not matched to any gene. The donors were included in the validation cohort of 120 subjects, a group kept apart from the approximately 670-subject first cohort. Material for sequencing was PBMCs. The receptor's source is a man between 18 and 29 years old in good health and CMV-seronegative. The chain couples TRBV25-1 to TRBJ2-2, with 7 central nucleotides matching TRBD1. The CDR3 reads as follows: CASSDPGQRNTGELFF. The sequence in DNA is TGTGCCAGCAGTGATCCGGGACAGAGGAACACCGGGGAGCTGTTTTTT.